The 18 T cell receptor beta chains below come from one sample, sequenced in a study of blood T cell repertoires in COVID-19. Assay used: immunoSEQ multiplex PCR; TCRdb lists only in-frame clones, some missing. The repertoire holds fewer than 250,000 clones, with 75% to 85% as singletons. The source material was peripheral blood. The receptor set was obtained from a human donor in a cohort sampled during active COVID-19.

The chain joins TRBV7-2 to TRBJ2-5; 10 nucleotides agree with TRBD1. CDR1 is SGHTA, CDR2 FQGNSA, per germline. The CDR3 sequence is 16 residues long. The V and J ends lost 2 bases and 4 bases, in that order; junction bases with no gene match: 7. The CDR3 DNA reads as TGTGCCAGCAGCTTAATAGGACAGGGGGTTACAGAGACCCAGTACTTC. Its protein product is CASSLIGQGVTETQYF. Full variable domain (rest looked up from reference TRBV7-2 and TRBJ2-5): GAGVSQSPSNKVTEKGKDVELRCDPISGHTALYWYRQSLGQGLEFLIYFQGNSAPDKSGLPSDRFSAERTGGSVSTLTIQRTQQEDSAVYLCASSLIGQGVTETQYFGPGTRLLVL.

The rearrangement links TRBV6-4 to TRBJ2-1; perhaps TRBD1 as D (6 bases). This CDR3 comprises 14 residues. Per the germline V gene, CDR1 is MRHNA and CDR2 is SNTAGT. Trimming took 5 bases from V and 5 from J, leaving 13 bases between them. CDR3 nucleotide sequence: TGTGCCAGCAGTCGACAGGAAATTGACAATGAGCAGTTCTTC. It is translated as CASSRQEIDNEQFF.

The CDR3 loop reads CASARNPSRNEQFF. Written as DNA, the CDR3 is TGTGCCAGCGCCCGAAATCCTTCGCGGAATGAGCAGTTCTTC. This rearrangement joins TRBV6-5 to TRBJ2-1; the D is unclear. Looked up from germline, CDR1 is MNHEY and CDR2 is SVGAGI. V was cut by 8 bases and J by 7 bases, with 18 bases left in between. The CDR3 has 14 amino acids.

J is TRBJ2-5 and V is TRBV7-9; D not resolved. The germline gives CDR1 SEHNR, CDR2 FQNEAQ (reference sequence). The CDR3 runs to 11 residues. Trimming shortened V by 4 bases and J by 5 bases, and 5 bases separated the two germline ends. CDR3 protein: CASSYKETQYF. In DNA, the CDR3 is TGTGCCAGCAGCTACAAGGAGACCCAGTACTTC.

The CDR3 protein is CATSRPGGYEQYF. The CDR3 DNA reads TGTGCCACCAGCAGGCCTGGGGGGTACGAGCAGTACTTC. The chain couples TRBV15 to TRBJ2-7; D may be TRBD2 (6 bases). From germline, CDR1 is LNHNV and CDR2 YYDKDF (reference sequence). The V end lost 3 bases, the J end lost 4 bases, and 10 bases lay between the germline ends. This CDR3 is 13 amino acids long.

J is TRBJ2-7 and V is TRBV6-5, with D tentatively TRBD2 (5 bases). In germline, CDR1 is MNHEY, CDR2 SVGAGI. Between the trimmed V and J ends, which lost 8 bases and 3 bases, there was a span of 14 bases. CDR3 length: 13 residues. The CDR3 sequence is CASARERIYEQYF. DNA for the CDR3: TGTGCCAGCGCGAGGGAGCGGATCTACGAGCAGTACTTC.

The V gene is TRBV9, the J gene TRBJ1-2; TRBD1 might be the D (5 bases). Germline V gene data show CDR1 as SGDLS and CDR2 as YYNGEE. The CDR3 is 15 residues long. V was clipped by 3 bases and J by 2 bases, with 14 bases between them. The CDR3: CASSAGAGMNYGYTF. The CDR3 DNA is TGTGCCAGCAGCGCTGGGGCAGGTATGAACTATGGCTACACCTTC.

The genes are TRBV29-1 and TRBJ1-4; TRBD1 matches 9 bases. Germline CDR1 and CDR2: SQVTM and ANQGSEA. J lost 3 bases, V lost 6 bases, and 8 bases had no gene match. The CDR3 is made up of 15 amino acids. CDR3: CSVAHRGRANEKLFF. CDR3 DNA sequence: TGCAGCGTGGCCCACAGGGGGCGAGCTAATGAAAAACTGTTTTTT. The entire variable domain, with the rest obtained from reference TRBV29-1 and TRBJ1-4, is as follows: SAVISQKPSRDICQRGTSLTIQCQVDSQVTMMFWYRQQPGQSLTLIATANQGSEATYESGFVIDKFPISRPNLTFSTLTVSNMSPEDSSIYLCSVAHRGRANEKLFFGSGTQLSVL.

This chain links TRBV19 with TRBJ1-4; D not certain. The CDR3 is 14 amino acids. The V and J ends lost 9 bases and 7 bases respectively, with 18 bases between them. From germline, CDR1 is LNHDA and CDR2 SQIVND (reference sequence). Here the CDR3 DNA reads TGTGCCAGCCAGAGTTCGGGTAGAGGTGAAAAACTGTTTTTT. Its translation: CASQSSGRGEKLFF.

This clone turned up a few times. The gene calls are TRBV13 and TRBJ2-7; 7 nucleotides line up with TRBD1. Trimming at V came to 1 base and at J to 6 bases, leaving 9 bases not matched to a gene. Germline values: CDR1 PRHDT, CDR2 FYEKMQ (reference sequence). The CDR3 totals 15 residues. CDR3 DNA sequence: TGTGCCAGCAGCTTAGCTGACAGGGTGGCGGGCGAGCAGTACTTC. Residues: CASSLADRVAGEQYF. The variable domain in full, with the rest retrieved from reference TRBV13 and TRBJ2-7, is AAGVIQSPRHLIKEKRETATLKCYPIPRHDTVYWYQQGPGQDPQFLISFYEKMQSDKGSIPDRFSAQQFSDYHSELNMSSLELGDSALYFCASSLADRVAGEQYFGPGTRLTVT.

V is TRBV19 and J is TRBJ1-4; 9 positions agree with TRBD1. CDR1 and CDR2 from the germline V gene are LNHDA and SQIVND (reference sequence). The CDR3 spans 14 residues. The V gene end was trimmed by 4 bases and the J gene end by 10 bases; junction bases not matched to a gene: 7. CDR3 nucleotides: TGTGCCAGTAGTAGGGACAGGGATTTCGGAAAACTGTTTTTT. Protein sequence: CASSRDRDFGKLFF.

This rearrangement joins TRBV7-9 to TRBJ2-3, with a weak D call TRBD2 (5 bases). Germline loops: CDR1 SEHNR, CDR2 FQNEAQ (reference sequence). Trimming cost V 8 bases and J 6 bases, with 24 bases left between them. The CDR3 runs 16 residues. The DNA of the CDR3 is TGTGCCAGCCGGGGATTGAGGGCCGTAACAGTGGATACGCAGTATTTT. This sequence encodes CASRGLRAVTVDTQYF.

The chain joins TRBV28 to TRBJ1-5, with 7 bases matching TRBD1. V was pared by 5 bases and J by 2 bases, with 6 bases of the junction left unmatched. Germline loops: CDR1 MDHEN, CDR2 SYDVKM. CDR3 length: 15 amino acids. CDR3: CASSTGVLGNQPQHF. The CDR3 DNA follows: TGTGCCAGCAGTACAGGGGTTCTTGGCAATCAGCCCCAGCATTTT.

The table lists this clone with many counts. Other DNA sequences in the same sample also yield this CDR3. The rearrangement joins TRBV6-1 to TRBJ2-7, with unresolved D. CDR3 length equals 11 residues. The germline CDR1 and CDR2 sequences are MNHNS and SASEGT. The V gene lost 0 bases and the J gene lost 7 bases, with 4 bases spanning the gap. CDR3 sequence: CASSEAREQYF. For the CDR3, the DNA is TGTGCCAGCAGTGAAGCTCGGGAGCAGTACTTC.

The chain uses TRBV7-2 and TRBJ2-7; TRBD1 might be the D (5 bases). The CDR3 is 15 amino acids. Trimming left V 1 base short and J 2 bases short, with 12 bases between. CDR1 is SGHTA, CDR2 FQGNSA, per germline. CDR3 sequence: CASSLVGAATYEQYF. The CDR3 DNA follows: TGTGCCAGCAGCTTAGTAGGGGCGGCCACCTACGAGCAGTACTTC.

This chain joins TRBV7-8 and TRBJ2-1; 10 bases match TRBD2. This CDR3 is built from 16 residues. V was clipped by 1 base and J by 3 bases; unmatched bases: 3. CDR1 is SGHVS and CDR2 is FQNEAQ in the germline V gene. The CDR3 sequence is CASSLVSGGHYNEQFF. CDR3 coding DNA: TGTGCCAGCAGCTTAGTTAGCGGGGGGCACTACAATGAGCAGTTCTTC.

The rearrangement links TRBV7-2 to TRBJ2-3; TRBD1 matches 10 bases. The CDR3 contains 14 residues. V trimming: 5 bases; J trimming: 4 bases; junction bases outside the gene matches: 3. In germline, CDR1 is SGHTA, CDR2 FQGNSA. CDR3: CASSRDRGADTQYF. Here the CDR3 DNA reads TGTGCCAGCAGCCGGGACAGGGGAGCAGATACGCAGTATTTT.

The CDR3 is CSVARTKETQYF. CDR3 DNA sequence: TGCAGCGTAGCCCGAACGAAAGAGACCCAGTACTTC. The chain combines TRBV29-1 with TRBJ2-5, with D hard to call. The V gene lost 6 bases and the J gene lost 3 bases, with 11 bases spanning the gap. Germline V gene lookup returns CDR1 SQVTM and CDR2 ANQGSEA. This CDR3 comprises 12 residues.